This T cell receptor (beta chain) was sequenced in a study of blood T cells in healthy people across ages. In this sample, this clonotype turned up a few times. Its specificity is not known. The authors extracted at least 6 micrograms of total RNA per sample. Study results and limitations: Versus aged donors, long-lived donors had higher diversity and more naive CD4+ cells. A roughly linear fall in TCR beta diversity per million T cells was seen with increasing age.

A second PCR of roughly 6 to 12 cycles used a sample-barcoded 5' primer and a J-beta primer mix. Unique molecular identifiers of 12 random nucleotides labeled each cDNA. MiXCR, run by TCRdb on the 5' RACE reads, gives a single entry per CDR3 protein. This repertoire shows about 900,000 distinct CDR3 sequences, 60% to 80% found once; its top ten account for 28%. The CDR3 spans 13 residues. Germline V gene lookup returns CDR1 SQVTM and CDR2 ANQGSEA. With 6 bases removed from V and 1 base from J, the gap between germline ends came to 10 bases. The clonotype originates from a man aged 25 to 40 in good health. The J gene is TRBJ2-1, the V gene TRBV29-1, with D hard to call. The source material was blood. CDR3 coding DNA: TGCAGCGTCCGTCCTTGGTCCTACAATGAGCAGTTCTTC. It codes for CSVRPWSYNEQFF.